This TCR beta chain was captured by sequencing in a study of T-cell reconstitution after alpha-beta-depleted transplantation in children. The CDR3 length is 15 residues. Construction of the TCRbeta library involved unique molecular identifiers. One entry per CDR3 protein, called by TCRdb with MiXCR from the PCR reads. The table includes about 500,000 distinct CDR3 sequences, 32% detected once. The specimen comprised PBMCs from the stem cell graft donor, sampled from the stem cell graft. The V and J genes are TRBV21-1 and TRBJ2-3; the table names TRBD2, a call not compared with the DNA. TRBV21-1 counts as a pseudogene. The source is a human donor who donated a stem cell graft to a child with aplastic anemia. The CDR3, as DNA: TGTGCCAGCAGCAGGGCAGAACCCTCGACAGATACGCAGTATTTT. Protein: CASSRAEPSTDTQYF.